This T cell receptor beta chain originates from a study of cytomegalovirus exposure and HLA in healthy donors. Study context: Unique TCRs numbering roughly 80 million, obtained from HLA-typed donors, made up an early data release.

Healthy individuals who donated bone marrow served as the donors. Germline CDR1 reads LNHNV; CDR2 reads YYDKDF (reference sequence). The CDR3 totals 15 residues. V was shortened by 7 bases and J by 7 bases, with 17 bases between the two germline ends. The PCR employed 60 Vbeta primers together with 13 Jbeta primers. The protocol was immunoSEQ multiplex PCR, while the TCRdb copy is restricted to in-frame clones and leaves out a portion. The table records some 180,000 clones, roughly 12% of them present only once. Overall study findings and caveats: TCR association rates varied by HLA locus in a later analysis, with DRB1 highest and HLA-C lowest. The number of N-insertions in an Asian-associated ancestry cluster was reportedly below the approximately 600-donor mean in a later analysis.

Regarding this clone: The antigen is undetermined.

The receptor was derived from a man aged 50-59 years in good health and CMV-seropositive. Sequencing was done on a sample of PBMCs. V and J are TRBV15 and TRBJ1-6, with D possibly matching TRBD1 (5 bases). CDR3 nucleotide sequence: TGTGCCACCACGGGTCAGGGATCGAACAATTCACCCCTCCACTTT. This sequence encodes CATTGQGSNNSPLHF.